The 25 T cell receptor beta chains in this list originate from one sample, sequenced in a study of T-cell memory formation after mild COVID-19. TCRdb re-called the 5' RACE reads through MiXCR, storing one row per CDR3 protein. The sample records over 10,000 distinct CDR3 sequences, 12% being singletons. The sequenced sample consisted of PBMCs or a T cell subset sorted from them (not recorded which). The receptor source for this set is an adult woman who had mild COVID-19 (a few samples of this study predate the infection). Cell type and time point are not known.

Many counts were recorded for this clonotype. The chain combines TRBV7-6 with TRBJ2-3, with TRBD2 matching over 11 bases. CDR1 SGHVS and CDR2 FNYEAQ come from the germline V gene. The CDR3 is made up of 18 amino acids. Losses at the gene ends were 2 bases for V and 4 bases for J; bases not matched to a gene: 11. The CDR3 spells CASSLQSGTSGQADTQYF. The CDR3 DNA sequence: TGTGCCAGCAGCTTACAGAGCGGGACTAGCGGACAGGCAGATACGCAGTATTTT.

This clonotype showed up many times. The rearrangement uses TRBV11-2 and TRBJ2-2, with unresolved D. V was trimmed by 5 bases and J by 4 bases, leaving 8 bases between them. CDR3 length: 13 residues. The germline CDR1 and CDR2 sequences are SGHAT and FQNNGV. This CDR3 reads CASSRVSTGELFF. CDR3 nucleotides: TGTGCCAGCAGCCGAGTGAGCACCGGGGAGCTGTTTTTT.

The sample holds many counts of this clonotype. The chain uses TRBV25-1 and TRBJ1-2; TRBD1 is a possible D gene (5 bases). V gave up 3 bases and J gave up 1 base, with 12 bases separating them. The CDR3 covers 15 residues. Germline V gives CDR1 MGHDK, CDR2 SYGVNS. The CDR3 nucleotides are TGTGCCAGCAGTGATCCGGGCCAGGGTAACTATGGCTACACCTTC. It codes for CASSDPGQGNYGYTF.

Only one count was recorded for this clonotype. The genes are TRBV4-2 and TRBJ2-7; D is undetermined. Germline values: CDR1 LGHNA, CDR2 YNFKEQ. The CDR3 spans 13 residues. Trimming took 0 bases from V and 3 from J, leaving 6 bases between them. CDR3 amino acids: CASSQETLYEQYF. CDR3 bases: TGTGCCAGCAGCCAAGAGACCCTCTACGAGCAGTACTTC.

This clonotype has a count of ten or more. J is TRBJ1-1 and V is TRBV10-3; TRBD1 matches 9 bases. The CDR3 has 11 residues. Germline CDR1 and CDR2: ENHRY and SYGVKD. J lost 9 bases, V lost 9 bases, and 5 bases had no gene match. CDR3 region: CAIEQGAKAFF. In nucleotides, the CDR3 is TGTGCCATAGAACAGGGGGCCAAAGCTTTCTTT.

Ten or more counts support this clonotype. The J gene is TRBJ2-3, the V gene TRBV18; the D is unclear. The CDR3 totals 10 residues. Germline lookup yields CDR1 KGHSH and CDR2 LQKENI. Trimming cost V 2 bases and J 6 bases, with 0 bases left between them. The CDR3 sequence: CASSPDTQYF. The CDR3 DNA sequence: TGTGCCAGCTCACCAGATACGCAGTATTTT.

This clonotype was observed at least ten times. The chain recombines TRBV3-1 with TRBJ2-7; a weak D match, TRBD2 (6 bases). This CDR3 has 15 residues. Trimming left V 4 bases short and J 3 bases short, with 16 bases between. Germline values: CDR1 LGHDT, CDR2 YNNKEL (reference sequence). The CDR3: CASSLRDLQYYEQYF. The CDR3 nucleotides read TGTGCCAGCAGCCTGCGGGACCTACAATACTACGAGCAGTACTTC.

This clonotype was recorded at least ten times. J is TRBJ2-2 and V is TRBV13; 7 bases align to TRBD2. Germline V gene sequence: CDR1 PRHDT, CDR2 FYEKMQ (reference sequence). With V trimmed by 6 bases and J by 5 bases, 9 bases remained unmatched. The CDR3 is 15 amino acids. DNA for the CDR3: TGTGCCAGCAGAGATCCGAGCGGGATAACCGGGGAGCTGTTTTTT. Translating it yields CASRDPSGITGELFF.

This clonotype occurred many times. The CDR3 DNA is TGCAGCGTTTCAGGCCCCTCCGAGCAGTACTTC. The encoded protein is CSVSGPSEQYF. The J gene is TRBJ2-7, the V gene TRBV29-1; D gene uncertain. Trimming pared 5 bases from V and 6 bases from J, leaving 11 bases between. The V gene's germline CDR1 is SQVTM and CDR2 ANQGSEA. The length of the CDR3 is 11 residues.

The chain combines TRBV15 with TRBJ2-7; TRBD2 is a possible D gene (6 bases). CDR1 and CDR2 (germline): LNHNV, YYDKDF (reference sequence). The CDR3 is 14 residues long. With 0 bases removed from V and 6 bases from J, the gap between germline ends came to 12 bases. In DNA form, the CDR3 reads TGTGCCACCAGCAGAGACTTCGGAGGGATCGAGCAGTACTTC. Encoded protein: CATSRDFGGIEQYF.

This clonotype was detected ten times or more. CDR3 region: CASSPGLYEQYF. For the CDR3, the DNA is TGTGCCAGCAGCCCGGGCCTCTACGAGCAGTACTTC. The chain combines TRBV25-1 with TRBJ2-7; D gene uncertain. CDR3 size: 12 residues. V shed 6 bases and J shed 3 bases, with 9 bases lying between them. In germline, CDR1 is MGHDK, CDR2 SYGVNS.

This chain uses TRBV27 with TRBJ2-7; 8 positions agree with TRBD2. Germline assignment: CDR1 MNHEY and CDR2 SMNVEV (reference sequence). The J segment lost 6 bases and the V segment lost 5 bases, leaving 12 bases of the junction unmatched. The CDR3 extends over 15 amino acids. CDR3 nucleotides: TGTGCCAGCAGTCAAGCGGGAGAGTTAGGGGGCGAGCAGTACTTC. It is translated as CASSQAGELGGEQYF.

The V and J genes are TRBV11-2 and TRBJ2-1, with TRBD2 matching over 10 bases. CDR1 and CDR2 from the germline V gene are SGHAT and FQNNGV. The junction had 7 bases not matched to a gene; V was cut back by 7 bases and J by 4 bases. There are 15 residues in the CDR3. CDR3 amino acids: CASIPGTSEYNEQFF. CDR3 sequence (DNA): TGTGCCAGCATCCCAGGGACTAGCGAGTACAATGAGCAGTTCTTC.

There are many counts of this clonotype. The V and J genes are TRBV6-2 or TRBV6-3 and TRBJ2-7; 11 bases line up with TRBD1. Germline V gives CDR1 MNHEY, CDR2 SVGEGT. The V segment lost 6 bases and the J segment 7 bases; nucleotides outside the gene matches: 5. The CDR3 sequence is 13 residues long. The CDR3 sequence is CASSPDRGLEQYF. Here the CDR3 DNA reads TGTGCCAGCAGCCCGGACAGGGGGCTTGAGCAGTACTTC.

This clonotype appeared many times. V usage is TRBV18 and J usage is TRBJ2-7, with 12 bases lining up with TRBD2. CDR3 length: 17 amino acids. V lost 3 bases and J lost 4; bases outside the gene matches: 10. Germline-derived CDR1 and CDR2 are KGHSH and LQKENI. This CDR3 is CASSPGLAGHSAYEQYF. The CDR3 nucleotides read TGTGCCAGCTCACCGGGACTAGCGGGTCATTCAGCGTACGAGCAGTACTTC.

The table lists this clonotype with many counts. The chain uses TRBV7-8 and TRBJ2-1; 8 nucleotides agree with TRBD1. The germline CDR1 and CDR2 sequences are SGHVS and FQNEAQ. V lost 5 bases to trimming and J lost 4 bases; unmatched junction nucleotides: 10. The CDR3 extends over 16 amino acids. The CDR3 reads CASSMRNRGNYNEQFF. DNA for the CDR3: TGTGCCAGCAGCATGAGAAACAGGGGGAATTACAATGAGCAGTTCTTC. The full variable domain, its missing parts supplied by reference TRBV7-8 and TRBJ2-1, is GAGVSQSPRYKVAKRGQDVALRCDPISGHVSLFWYQQALGQGPEFLTYFQNEAQLDKSGLPSDRFFAERPEGSVSTLKIQRTQQEDSAVYLCASSMRNRGNYNEQFFGPGTRLTVL.

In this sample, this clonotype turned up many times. CDR3 sequence (DNA): TGTGCCAGCAGCTTCGAGACAGCGGGACAGCCCCAGCATTTT. It translates to CASSFETAGQPQHF. The V and J genes are TRBV7-9 and TRBJ1-5; D is perhaps TRBD1 (5 bases). CDR3 length equals 14 residues. Germline lookup yields CDR1 SEHNR and CDR2 FQNEAQ (reference sequence). Trimming removed 3 bases from V and 7 bases from J, with 13 bases in between. The full variable domain, completed using reference TRBV7-9 and TRBJ1-5, is DTGVSQNPRHKITKRGQNVTFRCDPISEHNRLYWYRQTLGQGPEFLTYFQNEAQLEKSRLLSDRFSAERPKGSFSTLEIQRTEQGDSAMYLCASSFETAGQPQHFGDGTRLSIL.

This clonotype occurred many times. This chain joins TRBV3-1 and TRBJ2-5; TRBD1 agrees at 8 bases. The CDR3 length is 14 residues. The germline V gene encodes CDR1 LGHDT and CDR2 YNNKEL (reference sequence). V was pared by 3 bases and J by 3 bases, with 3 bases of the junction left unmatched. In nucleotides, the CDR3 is TGTGCCAGCAGCCACGCACAGGGGGAAGAGACCCAGTACTTC. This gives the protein CASSHAQGEETQYF.

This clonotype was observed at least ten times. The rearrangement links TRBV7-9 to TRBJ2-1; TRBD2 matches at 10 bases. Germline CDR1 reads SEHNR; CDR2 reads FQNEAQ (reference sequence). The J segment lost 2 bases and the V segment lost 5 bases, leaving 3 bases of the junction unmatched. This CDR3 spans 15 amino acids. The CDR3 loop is CASSPTSGTYNEQFF. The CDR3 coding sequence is TGTGCCAGCAGCCCCACTAGCGGGACCTACAATGAGCAGTTCTTC.

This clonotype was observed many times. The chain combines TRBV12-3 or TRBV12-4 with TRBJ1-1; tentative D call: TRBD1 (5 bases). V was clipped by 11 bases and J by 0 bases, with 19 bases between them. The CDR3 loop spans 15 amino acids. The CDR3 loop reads CASLWGKGLNTEAFF. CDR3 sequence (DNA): TGTGCCTCCCTATGGGGGAAGGGGCTGAACACTGAAGCTTTCTTT.

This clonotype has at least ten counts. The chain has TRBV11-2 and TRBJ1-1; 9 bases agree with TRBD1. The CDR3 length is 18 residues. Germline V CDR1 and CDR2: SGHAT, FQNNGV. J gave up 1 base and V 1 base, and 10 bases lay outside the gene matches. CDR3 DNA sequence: TGTGCCAGCAGCTTAGGGGTCCCCGGGACAGGGAAGAACACTGAAGCTTTCTTT. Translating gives CASSLGVPGTGKNTEAFF.

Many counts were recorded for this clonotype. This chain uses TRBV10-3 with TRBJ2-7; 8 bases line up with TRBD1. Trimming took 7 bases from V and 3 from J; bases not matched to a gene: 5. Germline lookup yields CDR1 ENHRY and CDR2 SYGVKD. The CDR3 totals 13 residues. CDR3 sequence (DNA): TGTGCCATCACCAGCGACAGGGGCTACGAGCAGTACTTC. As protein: CAITSDRGYEQYF.

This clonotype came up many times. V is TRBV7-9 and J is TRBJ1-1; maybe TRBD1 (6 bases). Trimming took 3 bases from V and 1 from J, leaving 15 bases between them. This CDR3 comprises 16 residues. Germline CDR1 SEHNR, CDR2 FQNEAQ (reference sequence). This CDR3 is CASSLNLGQPNTEAFF. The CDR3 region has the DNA TGTGCCAGCAGCTTGAACTTGGGACAACCGAACACTGAAGCTTTCTTT.

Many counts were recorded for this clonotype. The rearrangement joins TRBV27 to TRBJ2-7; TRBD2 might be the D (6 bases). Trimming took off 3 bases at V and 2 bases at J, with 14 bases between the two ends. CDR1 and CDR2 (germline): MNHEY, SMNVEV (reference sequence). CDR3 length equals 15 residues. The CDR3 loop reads CASSFSGLQTYEQYF. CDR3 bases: TGTGCCAGCAGTTTCTCGGGACTGCAGACCTACGAGCAGTACTTC.

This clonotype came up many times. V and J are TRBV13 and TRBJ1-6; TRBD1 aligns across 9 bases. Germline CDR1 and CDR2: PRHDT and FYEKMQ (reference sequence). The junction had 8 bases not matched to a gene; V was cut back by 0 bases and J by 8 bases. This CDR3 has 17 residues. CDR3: CASSLGRTGGADSPLHF. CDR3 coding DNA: TGTGCCAGCAGCTTAGGCCGCACAGGGGGCGCGGATTCACCCCTCCACTTT.